The 28 T cell receptor delta chains below come from one sample, sequenced in a study of γδ T cells in repeated Plasmodium falciparum infection. TCRdb re-called the multiplex PCR reads via CATT. In the table there are approximately 50,000 delta-chain clones, 1.9% of which are singletons. Gammadelta T cells were flow-sorted from PBMC into Vgamma9/Vdelta2+ and Vdelta2-negative populations for bulk analysis. The sequenced sample was gamma-delta T cells from blood. These receptors were obtained from a pool of human donors (malaria-infected and uninfected, not separated).

This clone appeared a few times. For this DNA, TCRdb reports the protein of a much larger clone, which diverges at residue 10, most likely from a read error; the protein presented here is translated directly from the DNA. The chain combines TRDV1 with TRDJ1; 12 nucleotides align to TRDD3. TCRdb gives no J gene; it was assigned here by matching the DNA to germline. V lost 0 bases and J lost 1; bases outside the gene matches: 27. The CDR3 is 25 residues long. Germline-derived CDR1 and CDR2 are TSWWSYY and QGS. The CDR3 bases are TGTGCTCTTGGGGAACTTGGGGTCTTCGCCTGGGGGATACGGATCGGATGGTGGTTCACCGATAAACTCATCTTT. It yields the protein CALGELGVFAWGIRIGWWFTDKLIF.

This clone has more than one count but fewer than ten. TCRdb's protein for this DNA is that of a much larger clone and differs from the translation at residue 14, likely a read error; the protein shown is the DNA translation. This CDR3 is also generated by other DNA sequences in the sample. The chain joins TRAV38-2/DV8 to TRDJ1; 9 bases are shared with TRDD3. Here the J gene was assigned by germline matching of the DNA, as TCRdb has none. Germline CDR1 and CDR2: TSESDYY and QEAYKQQN. The CDR3 length is 24 residues. Trimming at V came to 1 base and at J to 1 base, leaving 29 bases not matched to a gene. CDR3 protein: CAYRSFEYFQATYRGIPATDKLIF. The CDR3 DNA is TGTGCTTATAGGAGCTTCGAATACTTCCAAGCTACGTACAGGGGGATACCGGCCACCGATAAACTCATCTTT.

With respect to this clone: A much bigger clone sits one base away, suggesting this may be a read error. Other DNA sequences in the sample encode the same CDR3. The chain links TRDV1 to TRDJ1, with a tentative D call TRDD2 (8 bases). TCRdb does not report a J gene; here it was assigned by matching the DNA to germline references. The ends were cut back, 3 bases at V and 0 bases at J, with 35 bases in the middle. Looked up from germline, CDR1 is TSWWSYY and CDR2 is QGS. The length of the CDR3 is 23 residues. The CDR3 DNA reads TGTGCTCTTGGGGAGCCCTTCTTCCTACAAACGGGGGATTACATTCTGTACACCGATAAACTCATCTTT. Its translation is CALGEPFFLQTGDYILYTDKLIF.

On this clone itself: TCRdb pairs this DNA with a much larger clone's protein that differs at residue 4, likely a read error; the protein shown was translated from the DNA. This sequence joins TRDV1 and TRDJ1, with D possibly being TRDD2 or TRDD3 (7 bases each). The J gene, left out of TCRdb, was set here by checking the DNA against germline. The CDR3 is 23 amino acids. Germline CDR1 TSWWSYY, CDR2 QGS. The CDR3 sequence is CALREQLNSYGLYWGFSTDKLIF. Written as DNA, the CDR3 is TGTGCTCTTAGGGAACAACTTAATTCCTACGGACTATACTGGGGATTTAGCACCGATAAACTCATCTTT.

As regards this clone: The likely explanation is a read error, given a far larger clone one base away. The same CDR3 arises from other DNA sequences in this sample as well. V usage is TRDV1 and J usage is TRDJ1, with 10 nucleotides matching TRDD3. CDR1 TSWWSYY and CDR2 QGS come from the germline V gene. This CDR3 region has 25 residues. CDR3 nucleotides: TGTGCCCTTGGGGAACTTTTCGGTCTGTCCTACTTCTGGGGGATAGAGCCCCGGGGCACCGATAAACTCATCTTT. It codes for CALGELFGLSYFWGIEPRGTDKLIF.

The sample holds many counts of this clone. The mismatch at residue 17 between this DNA's translation and the TCRdb protein of a much larger clone likely reflects a read error; the protein shown is translated from the DNA. This chain uses TRAV38-2/DV8 with TRDJ1; 11 bases map to TRDD3. TCRdb does not report a J gene; here it was assigned by matching the DNA to germline references. Germline CDR1 and CDR2: TSESDYY and QEAYKQQN. This CDR3 is 20 amino acids long. This CDR3 reads CAYIVLTDGGYGPYTDRLIF. CDR3 in DNA: TGTGCTTATATAGTCCTGACTGATGGGGGATACGGGCCGTACACCGATAGACTCATCTTT.

This clone was seen a handful of times. This DNA's translation differs at residue 4 from TCRdb's protein, which comes from a much larger clone; a read error is likely, and the protein shown is translated from the DNA. The chain employs TRDV3 and TRDJ1, with 11 positions matching TRDD3. CDR1 and CDR2 from the germline V gene are TVYSNPD and GDNSRS (reference sequence). CDR3 length: 21 amino acids. V was clipped by 4 bases and J by 0 bases; unmatched bases: 25. The CDR3 spells CASSRPSYTALGDTDTDKLIF. The CDR3 region has the DNA TGTGCCTCCTCAAGGCCTTCCTACACGGCTTTGGGGGATACGGACACCGATAAACTCATCTTT.

In its sample, this clone was seen a few times. The TCRdb record carries a much larger clone's protein, which differs from this DNA's translation at residue 16; a read error is the likely cause, and the protein listed here is the DNA translation. The gene calls are TRDV1 and TRDJ1; 10 bases fit TRDD3. TCRdb gives no J gene; it was assigned here by matching the DNA to germline. V shed 0 bases, J shed 5 bases, and the junction held 21 bases outside the gene matches. Germline V gene lookup returns CDR1 TSWWSYY and CDR2 QGS. The CDR3 is 21 residues long. CDR3 region: CALGELCWVCTRTGGSDKLIF. CDR3 nucleotides: TGTGCTCTTGGGGAACTATGTTGGGTATGTACGCGTACTGGGGGATCGGATAAACTCATCTTT.

In regard to this clone: This DNA's translation differs at residue 3 from TCRdb's protein, which comes from a much larger clone; a read error is likely, and the protein shown is translated from the DNA. The gene calls are TRDV1 and TRDJ1, with TRDD3 identical over 12 bases. The J gene, left out of TCRdb, was set here by checking the DNA against germline. The CDR3 length is 24 residues. Germline loops: CDR1 TSWWSYY, CDR2 QGS. Written as DNA, the CDR3 is TGTGCTCCTGGGGAACAGGCCCCTTACCACACCCACTGGGGGATACTGCACAGGGCCGATAAACTCATCTTT. This gives the protein CAPGEQAPYHTHWGILHRADKLIF.

This clone was found a few times. A read error is the likely source, as a far larger clone sits one nucleotide away. Other DNA sequences from this sample encode an identical CDR3 as well. V gene TRDV1 was called; the J gene was not; the table's D gene call, TRDD3, was not cross checked with the DNA. This CDR3 comprises 28 residues. CDR1 and CDR2 from the germline V gene are TSWWSYY and QGS. The CDR3 DNA follows: TGTGCTCTTGGGGAACTGGTCCCCAGATACCTTCCCGTCAACCAAACTGGGGGATACTCAAGTCAAAAATGGGTGCTCATCTTT. This gives the protein CALGELVPRYLPVNQTGGYSSQKWVLIF.

Many counts were recorded for this clone. The TCRdb protein comes from a much larger clone and disagrees with this DNA's translation at residue 11, likely due to a read error; the protein given here is derived from the DNA. This chain links TRDV2 with TRDJ1, with 10 nucleotides matching TRDD3. CDR3 length: 20 residues. Germline assignment: CDR1 GEAIGNYY and CDR2 EKD. V was clipped by 0 bases and J by 0 bases; unmatched bases: 15. The chain's CDR3 is CACDTLQLGDADSYTDKLIF. The CDR3 region has the DNA TGTGCCTGTGACACCCTCCAACTGGGGGATGCGGATTCGTACACCGATAAACTCATCTTT.

This clone was seen many times. The protein held in TCRdb is that of a much larger clone and does not match this DNA's translation at residue 10, likely because of a read error; the protein shown is translated from the DNA. This chain joins TRDV1 and TRDJ1; D gene uncertain. The J gene, absent from TCRdb, was called here by matching the DNA to germline. Germline CDR1 is TSWWSYY and CDR2 is QGS. This CDR3 contains 22 residues. The V gene lost 9 bases and the J gene lost 1 base, with 39 bases spanning the gap. The CDR3 loop is CALLQRPFYLPPHPSSTDKLIF. The CDR3 DNA follows: TGTGCTCTGCTTCAGCGGCCCTTTTATCTCCCCCCCCATCCCTCATCCACCGATAAACTCATCTTT.

This clone was seen more than once but under ten times. The TCRdb protein comes from a much larger clone and disagrees with this DNA's translation at residue 10, likely due to a read error; the protein given here is derived from the DNA. In nucleotides, the CDR3 is TGTGCCTGTGACACCGTTGGGGGATCCGAGGTCACCGATAAACTCATCTTT. This codes for CACDTVGGSEVTDKLIF. The J gene is TRDJ1, the V gene TRDV2; 8 bases fit TRDD3. No J gene was available from TCRdb, and it was assigned here by a germline match of the DNA. The CDR3 runs 17 residues. Germline assignment: CDR1 GEAIGNYY and CDR2 EKD. The junction had 9 bases not matched to a gene; V was cut back by 0 bases and J by 1 base.

This clone was found many times. The TCRdb protein, from a much larger clone, departs from this DNA's translation at residue 11, likely by read error; the protein shown derives from the DNA. The V gene is TRDV2, the J gene TRDJ1, with a tentative D call TRDD3 (5 bases). Since TCRdb gives no J gene, matching the DNA to germline was used here to assign it. CDR1 is GEAIGNYY and CDR2 is EKD in the germline V gene. Trimming stripped 2 bases from V and 0 bases from J, with 21 bases between. This CDR3 has 18 residues. The CDR3 loop is CACDSLGDGPEYTDKLIF. The CDR3 nucleotides read TGTGCCTGTGACAGCCTCGGGGACGGACCTGAGTACACCGATAAACTCATCTTT.

This clone was seen more than once but under ten times. This probably arose from a read error, given a far larger clone one base away. Other DNA sequences in the sample encode the same CDR3. No J gene was assigned, while the V gene was called as TRDV1; TRDD3, as called in the table, went unchecked against the DNA. The germline gives CDR1 TSWWSYY, CDR2 QGS. The CDR3 contains 20 residues. This chain's CDR3 is CALGVPLGGYALRYTDKLIF. The CDR3, as DNA: TGTGCTCTTGGGGTCCCCTTAGGGGGATACGCACTGCGATACACCGATAAACTCATCTTC.

Only a few counts were recorded for this clone. This DNA's translation differs at residue 12 from TCRdb's protein, which comes from a much larger clone; a read error is likely, and the protein shown is translated from the DNA. V usage is TRDV1 and J usage is TRDJ1; a possible D gene is TRDD3 (6 bases). CDR1 and CDR2 (germline): TSWWSYY, QGS. The CDR3 length is 22 residues. V lost 1 base to trimming and J lost 0 bases, with 30 bases between them. The CDR3 region has the DNA TGTGCTCTTGGGGAACCGCCTTCTGCGTACTGGGAACCTTATCTGAACACCGATAAACTCATCTTT. It encodes CALGEPPSAYWEPYLNTDKLIF.

The chain recombines TRDV3 with TRDJ1; TRDD3 matches at 9 bases. Matching the DNA to germline supplied the J gene, which TCRdb does not give. The germline V gene encodes CDR1 TVYSNPD and CDR2 GDNSRS (reference sequence). The junction had 17 bases not matched to a gene; V was cut back by 2 bases and J by 1 base. The CDR3 is 18 amino acids. The CDR3 loop is CAFVLLPDTGGPTDKLIF. The CDR3 coding sequence is TGTGCCTTTGTCCTCCTACCTGACACTGGGGGACCCACCGATAAACTCATCTTT.

This clone was recorded a few times. A far larger clone is just one base off, so this is likely a read error. Other DNA sequences in this specimen translate into the identical CDR3. This chain connects TRDV3 to TRDJ1; no firm D call. The J gene, not given by TCRdb, was assigned here from a germline match of the nucleotide sequence. CDR1 and CDR2 (germline): TVYSNPD, GDNSRS (reference sequence). The CDR3 runs to 23 residues. The V end was cut by 5 bases, the J end by 0 bases, with 43 bases between. The CDR3 is CARRELQPYPIPLKAPYTDKLIF. CDR3 nucleotide sequence: TGTGCCAGACGAGAACTGCAGCCATACCCCATCCCCCTCAAAGCCCCGTACACCGATAAACTCATCTTT.

This clone was observed a handful of times. TCRdb assigns this DNA the protein of a much larger clone, which departs from its translation at residue 9; this likely reflects a read error, and the protein shown comes from translating the DNA. This rearrangement joins TRDV3 to TRDJ1; 11 bases are a match to TRDD3. TCRdb carries no J gene annotation; the J gene was assigned here by matching the DNA with germline. V shed 5 bases and J 5 bases; nucleotides not matched to a gene: 10. Germline V gene sequence: CDR1 TVYSNPD, CDR2 GDNSRS (reference sequence). The CDR3 sequence is 14 residues long. CDR3 in amino acids: CAVLWGIPSDKLIF. The CDR3 DNA reads as TGTGCCGTACTCTGGGGGATACCTTCGGATAAACTCATCTTT.

This clone was picked up a small number of times. TCRdb's protein for this DNA is that of a much larger clone and differs from the translation at residue 10, likely a read error; the protein shown is the DNA translation. The genes are TRDV1 and TRDJ1; D remains ambiguous. CDR1 is TSWWSYY and CDR2 is QGS in the germline V gene. The CDR3 is 13 residues long. CDR3 bases: TGTGCTCTTGGGACAACACACACCGATGAACTCATCTTT. Translated: CALGTTHTDELIF.

In its sample, this clone was seen a few times. A far larger clone is off by one base, so a read error is likely. The identical CDR3 is also encoded by other nucleotide sequences in the sample. The chain couples TRDV1 to TRDJ4; 13 positions agree with TRDD3. Here the J gene came from matching the DNA to germline, since TCRdb omits it. The CDR3 is made up of 24 amino acids. CDR1 is TSWWSYY, CDR2 QGS, per germline. CDR3 bases: TGCGCTCTTGGGGAACTAACTTTTCCGCTTCCTACGGGTCCTACTGGGGGATACGCGAGACCCCTGATCTTT. The encoded protein is CALGELTFPLPTGPTGGYARPLIF.

With respect to this clone: TCRdb lists the protein of a much larger clone for this DNA, which differs at residue 17, so this is likely a read error; the protein given here is translated from the DNA itself. This sequence joins TRDV1 and TRDJ3, with 8 bases lining up with TRDD3. TCRdb offers no J gene call, so here the DNA was matched to germline to obtain one. Germline V gene lookup returns CDR1 TSWWSYY and CDR2 QGS. The length of the CDR3 is 27 residues. V lost 2 bases to trimming and J lost 2 bases; unmatched junction nucleotides: 32. The CDR3 is CALGETGPKLTSHRGICGPWDTRQMFF. DNA of the CDR3: TGTGCTCTTGGGGAAACTGGGCCCAAACTCACATCCCATCGGGGGATATGCGGTCCCTGGGACACCCGACAGATGTTTTTC.

As regards this clone: This DNA's translation differs at residue 16 from TCRdb's protein, which comes from a much larger clone; a read error is likely, and the protein shown is translated from the DNA. This sequence joins TRDV1 and TRDJ3, with 8 bases lining up with TRDD3. No J gene is reported in TCRdb; it was inferred here by comparing the DNA with germline. The V segment lost 0 bases and the J segment 0 bases; nucleotides outside the gene matches: 25. The germline V gene has CDR1 TSWWSYY and CDR2 QGS. The CDR3 extends over 26 amino acids. DNA for the CDR3: TGTGCTCTTGGGGAACTCAACCCCCCTACGTTGGAAGTCTGGGGGACTAGCTCCTGGGACACCCGACAGATGTTTTTC. This sequence encodes CALGELNPPTLEVWGTSSWDTRQMFF.

This clone was seen at least ten times. V gene TRDV1 combines with J gene TRDJ1; 9 nucleotides match TRDD3. TCRdb carries no J gene annotation; the J gene was assigned here by matching the DNA with germline. The CDR3 spans 20 residues. Germline-derived CDR1 and CDR2 are TSWWSYY and QGS. J was trimmed by 0 bases and V by 2 bases; bases with no gene match: 16. CDR3 DNA sequence: TGTGCTCTTGGGGAAAGCCCCCCTTACTGGGGGACGGGGTACACCGATAAACTCATCTTT. It is translated as CALGESPPYWGTGYTDKLIF.

On this clone itself: A far more abundant clone sits one base away, making this likely a read error. The same CDR3 can be traced to other DNA sequences in this sample. V and J are TRDV2 and TRDJ1; D could derive from TRDD2 or TRDD3 (5 bases each). TCRdb gives no J gene; it was assigned here by matching the DNA to germline. The CDR3 length is 20 residues. Germline CDR1 GEAIGNYY, CDR2 EKD. The germline V and J ends were trimmed by 3 bases and 0 bases, with 28 bases remaining between them. CDR3 loop: CACDSVAVRGASLYTDKLIF. CDR3 nucleotide sequence: TGTGCCTGTGACTCGGTTGCCGTTCGGGGGGCTTCCCTGTACACCGATAAACTCATCTTT.

As regards this clone: TCRdb shows a much larger clone's protein in place of this DNA's translation, and the two differ at residues 3 and 18, likely through a read error; the protein shown is translated from the DNA. The chain links TRDV3 to TRDJ1; 8 bases match TRDD3. In germline, CDR1 is TVYSNPD, CDR2 GDNSRS (reference sequence). The CDR3 runs 20 residues. The CDR3 sequence is CALSPPTLTGGRPYTDKPIF. The CDR3, as DNA: TGTGCCCTTAGTCCTCCTACCTTGACTGGGGGTAGACCGTACACCGATAAACCCATCTTC.

A word on this clone: This DNA translates differently at residue 8 from the TCRdb protein, which is that of a much larger clone; a read error is likely, and the protein shown is the DNA's own translation. The rearrangement joins TRDV1 to TRDJ1; D is ambiguous. TCRdb lists no J gene, so it was determined here by aligning the DNA to germline. CDR3 length: 23 amino acids. Between the trimmed V and J ends, which lost 4 bases and 0 bases, there was a span of 36 bases. CDR1 TSWWSYY and CDR2 QGS come from the germline V gene. CDR3 sequence reads: CALGVLSFYPFRRLAFYTDKLIF. Here the CDR3 DNA reads TGTGCTCTTGGGGTCCTTAGTTTCTACCCTTTTCGCCGTCTGGCCTTTTACACCGATAAACTCATCTTT.

Details on this clone: The protein given by TCRdb reflects a much larger clone and differs at residue 17 from this DNA's translation, likely from a read error; the protein shown is the DNA's translation. V gene TRDV1 combines with J gene TRDJ1; 8 nucleotides agree with TRDD3. Germline CDR1 TSWWSYY, CDR2 QGS. The CDR3 sequence is 20 residues long. The CDR3 nucleotides are TGTGCTCTTGGGGAACTACGACCAACATGGGGATACTGGTACACCGATAGACTCATCTTT. This gives the protein CALGELRPTWGYWYTDRLIF.